This TCR beta chain is from a study of cytomegalovirus exposure and HLA in healthy donors. Points from the study as a whole: TCR beta chains associated with HLA were, in a later analysis, more clonally expanded than equally common others. As a later analysis revealed, the rate of TCR association differed by HLA locus, with DRB1 most and HLA-C fewest.

As for this clone: Its antigen is still unknown.

The primer mix had 60 Vbeta and 13 Jbeta primers. Generated by immunoSEQ multiplex PCR, the TCRdb table keeps only in-frame clones and is missing some. This table has under 200,000 clones, 70% to 80% appearing once. Trimming removed 5 bases from V and 3 bases from J; junction bases left unmatched: 6. Germline V gene lookup returns CDR1 LNHDA and CDR2 SQIVND (reference sequence). The CDR3 sequence is 16 residues long. This clonotype originated in a woman younger than 45 in good health and CMV-seropositive. This chain links TRBV19 with TRBJ2-3, with TRBD2 matching over 12 bases. Material for sequencing was PBMCs. The CDR3 spells CASSVLAGGLTDTQYF. CDR3 DNA: TGTGCCAGTAGTGTGCTAGCGGGAGGGCTTACAGATACGCAGTATTTT.